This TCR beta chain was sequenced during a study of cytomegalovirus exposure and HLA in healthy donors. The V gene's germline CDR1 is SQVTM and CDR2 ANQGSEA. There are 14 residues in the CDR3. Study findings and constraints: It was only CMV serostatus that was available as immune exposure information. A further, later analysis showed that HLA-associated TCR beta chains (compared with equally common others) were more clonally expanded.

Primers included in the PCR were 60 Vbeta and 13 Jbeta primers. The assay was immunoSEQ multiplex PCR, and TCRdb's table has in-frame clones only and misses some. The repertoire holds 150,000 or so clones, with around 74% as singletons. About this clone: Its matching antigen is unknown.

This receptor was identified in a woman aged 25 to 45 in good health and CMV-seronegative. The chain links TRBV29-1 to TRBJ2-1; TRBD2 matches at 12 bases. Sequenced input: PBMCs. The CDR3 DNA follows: TGCAGTTTTTACGAAGGGACTAGCGGGTTTGAGCAGTTCTTC. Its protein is CSFYEGTSGFEQFF.